This record concerns one T cell receptor beta chain sequence. This specimen belongs to a study of T cell responses to AZD1222 COVID-19 vaccine. Clones were sequenced by immunoSEQ multiplex PCR, and TCRdb holds only the in-frame ones, with some missing. The sample has 200,000 or so clones, 90% to 95% seen once. V was trimmed by 4 bases and J by 1 base, leaving 14 bases between them. CDR3 size: 15 residues. Per germline, CDR1 SGHRS and CDR2 YFSETQ. The sequence was collected from an adult who received the AZD1222 COVID-19 vaccine. The V and J genes are TRBV5-1 and TRBJ1-1; D possibly corresponds to TRBD1 (6 bases). Source: peripheral blood, taken 28 days after the second AZD1222 dose. CDR3 bases: TGCGCCAGCAGCATGATACAGGGCCAGAACACTGAAGCTTTCTTT. This translates into CASSMIQGQNTEAFF.